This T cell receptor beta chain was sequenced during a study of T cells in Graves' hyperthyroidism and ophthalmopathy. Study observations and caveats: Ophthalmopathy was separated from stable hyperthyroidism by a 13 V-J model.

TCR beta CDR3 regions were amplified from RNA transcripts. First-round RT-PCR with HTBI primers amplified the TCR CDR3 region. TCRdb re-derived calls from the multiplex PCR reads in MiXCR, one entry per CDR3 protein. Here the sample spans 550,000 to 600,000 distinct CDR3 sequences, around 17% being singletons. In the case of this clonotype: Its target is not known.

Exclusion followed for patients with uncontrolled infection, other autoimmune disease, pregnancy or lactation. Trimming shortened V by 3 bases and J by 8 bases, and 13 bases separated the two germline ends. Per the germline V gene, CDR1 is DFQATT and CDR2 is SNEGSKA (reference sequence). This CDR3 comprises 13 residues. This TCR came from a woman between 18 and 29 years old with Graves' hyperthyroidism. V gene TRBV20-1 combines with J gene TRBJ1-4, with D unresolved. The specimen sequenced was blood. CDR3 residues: CSARGGLMEKLFF. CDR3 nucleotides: TGCAGTGCTAGGGGAGGACTGATGGAAAAACTGTTTTTT.